The next 15 T cell receptor beta chains were all read from a single sample in a study of cytomegalovirus exposure and HLA in healthy donors. PCR used 60 Vbeta primers and 13 Jbeta primers. The table came from immunoSEQ multiplex PCR; TCRdb's copy has only in-frame clones and leaves some out. The sample includes 80,000 to 95,000 clones, 81% of them seen just once. Material: PBMCs. Receptors were obtained from a woman in her twenties or thirties in good health and CMV-seronegative.

The CDR3 DNA reads TGCGCCAGCAGTCCACAGGGGCGATACGAGCAGTACTTC. Amino acids: CASSPQGRYEQYF. The chain combines TRBV5-1 with TRBJ2-7, with 7 bases lining up with TRBD1. The CDR3 runs 13 residues. V lost 5 bases and J lost 4; bases outside the gene matches: 6. Per the germline V gene, CDR1 is SGHRS and CDR2 is YFSETQ.

J is TRBJ2-1 and V is TRBV7-8; D uncertain. Trimming removed 5 bases at V and 2 bases at J, with 4 bases between. CDR1 and CDR2 from the germline V gene are SGHVS and FQNEAQ. There are 12 residues in the CDR3. The CDR3 DNA reads as TGTGCCAGCAGCCTTGCCTACAATGAGCAGTTCTTC. Amino acid sequence: CASSLAYNEQFF.

The chain combines TRBV2 with TRBJ2-3, with D possibly TRBD2 on 5 matching bases. The V gene lost 1 base and the J gene lost 4 bases, with 9 bases spanning the gap. The CDR3 is made up of 14 amino acids. Germline assignment: CDR1 SNHLY and CDR2 FYNNEI. The CDR3 sequence is CASSEDLAADTQYF. CDR3 coding DNA: TGTGCCAGCAGTGAAGATCTAGCCGCAGATACGCAGTATTTT.

The sample holds a few counts of this clone. The chain couples TRBV28 to TRBJ1-3; D is undetermined. V lost 7 bases, J lost 0 bases, and 13 bases lay in between. Germline loops: CDR1 MDHEN, CDR2 SYDVKM. This CDR3 has 15 amino acids. Written as DNA, the CDR3 is TGTGCCAGCACGCCATTCTTGAGCTCTGGAAACACCATATATTTT. Its translation is CASTPFLSSGNTIYF.

The genes are TRBV28 and TRBJ2-7, with D possibly being TRBD2 (7 bases). Germline V gives CDR1 MDHEN, CDR2 SYDVKM. Trimming took off 4 bases at V and 2 bases at J, with 9 bases between the two ends. This CDR3 region has 13 residues. In nucleotides, the CDR3 is TGTGCCAGCAGTTGGGGGGGGCCCTACGAGCAGTACTTC. Protein product: CASSWGGPYEQYF.

The gene calls are TRBV27 and TRBJ2-7; 13 nucleotides line up with TRBD2. Germline V gene sequence: CDR1 MNHEY, CDR2 SMNVEV (reference sequence). V shed 6 bases and J 3 bases; nucleotides not matched to a gene: 2. This CDR3 has 14 amino acids. CDR3 nucleotides: TGTGCCAGCAGCACTAGCGGGAGGGACTACGAGCAGTACTTC. Translating it yields CASSTSGRDYEQYF.

V usage is TRBV28 and J usage is TRBJ2-1; D is perhaps TRBD1 (6 bases). V was trimmed by 0 bases and J by 0 bases, leaving 12 bases between them. There are 17 residues in the CDR3. Germline V gives CDR1 MDHEN, CDR2 SYDVKM. The CDR3 here is CASSLWDTGSSYNEQFF. For the CDR3, the DNA is TGTGCCAGCAGTTTATGGGACACAGGGAGCTCCTACAATGAGCAGTTCTTC.

The chain combines TRBV13 with TRBJ2-4; 9 bases align to TRBD1. Trimming took 3 bases from V and 1 from J; bases not matched to a gene: 13. This CDR3 spans 19 amino acids. The germline CDR1 and CDR2 sequences are PRHDT and FYEKMQ (reference sequence). CDR3 region: CASSFLWTGVPNAKNIQYF. The CDR3 region has the DNA TGTGCCAGCAGCTTTCTGTGGACAGGGGTCCCCAACGCCAAAAACATTCAGTACTTC.

The rearrangement links TRBV2 to TRBJ2-2; 8 nucleotides agree with TRBD2. The germline gives CDR1 SNHLY, CDR2 FYNNEI. The ends lost 1 base at V and 5 bases at J; junction bases unmatched: 3. The CDR3 runs 15 residues. This chain's CDR3 is CASSEVPGGTGELFF. CDR3 coding DNA: TGTGCCAGCAGTGAAGTCCCGGGAGGGACCGGGGAGCTGTTTTTT. Full variable domain (outside the CDR3, taken from reference TRBV2 and TRBJ2-2): EPEVTQTPSHQVTQMGQEVILRCVPISNHLYFYWYRQILGQKVEFLVSFYNNEISEKSEIFDDQFSVERPDGSNFTLKIRSTKLEDSAMYFCASSEVPGGTGELFFGEGSRLTVL.

The genes are TRBV5-4 and TRBJ2-2; 10 bases fit TRBD1. CDR3 length: 14 amino acids. Trimming cost V 3 bases and J 4 bases; bases outside gene matches: 0. Germline values: CDR1 SGHNT, CDR2 YYREEE (reference sequence). The CDR3 DNA sequence: TGTGCCAGCAGCTGGGACAGGGGCACCGGGGAGCTGTTTTTT. Its translation: CASSWDRGTGELFF.

This chain joins TRBV6-6 and TRBJ2-1; 9 nucleotides line up with TRBD1. With 0 bases clipped from V and 2 bases from J, the junction kept 2 bases outside the gene matches. This CDR3 region has 16 residues. The germline V gene encodes CDR1 MNHNY and CDR2 SVGAGI (reference sequence). The CDR3 protein is CASSYSTGGTYNEQFF. As DNA, the CDR3 is TGTGCCAGCAGTTACTCGACAGGGGGAACCTACAATGAGCAGTTCTTC.

The V and J genes are TRBV2 and TRBJ2-3, with D perhaps TRBD1 (5 bases). The CDR3 totals 12 residues. The germline V gene has CDR1 SNHLY and CDR2 FYNNEI. V shed 4 bases and J shed 8 bases, with 10 bases lying between them. CDR3 residues: CASSVVQGTQYF. Here the CDR3 DNA reads TGTGCCAGCAGTGTGGTGCAGGGTACGCAGTATTTT.

The chain joins TRBV28 to TRBJ2-2; 14 bases match TRBD2. The CDR3 is 21 residues long. Germline CDR1 MDHEN, CDR2 SYDVKM. With 5 bases clipped from V and 0 bases from J, the junction kept 14 bases outside the gene matches. CDR3 nucleotides: TGTGCCAGCAGTCTGGGTCGTCGACTAGCGGGAGGGAAATCGAACACCGGGGAGCTGTTTTTT. The encoded protein is CASSLGRRLAGGKSNTGELFF.

V is TRBV5-1 and J is TRBJ2-5; D call uncertain. V shed 4 bases and J shed 2 bases, with 9 bases lying between them. This CDR3 has 13 residues. Germline lookup yields CDR1 SGHRS and CDR2 YFSETQ. The CDR3 loop reads CASSEADQETQYF. The CDR3 bases are TGCGCCAGCAGCGAAGCTGATCAAGAGACCCAGTACTTC.

The chain recombines TRBV28 with TRBJ1-1; D is ambiguous. V was trimmed by 4 bases and J by 11 bases, leaving 11 bases between them. The germline V gene encodes CDR1 MDHEN and CDR2 SYDVKM. The CDR3 loop spans 11 amino acids. CDR3 protein: CASSSHPRAFF. DNA of the CDR3: TGTGCCAGCAGTTCCCACCCACGGGCTTTCTTT.